The 30 T cell receptor beta chains given below trace back to one sample, sequenced in a study of cytomegalovirus exposure and HLA in healthy donors. 60 Vbeta and 13 Jbeta primers were used in PCR. This table comes from immunoSEQ multiplex PCR, and its TCRdb copy is limited to in-frame clones, with some not included. The sample holds 200,000 or so clones, over 70% seen once. The sample comprised PBMCs. These receptor sequences come from a young woman in good health and CMV-seropositive.

The rearrangement links TRBV4-3 to TRBJ2-1, with 8 bases fitting TRBD2. From germline, CDR1 is LGHNA and CDR2 YSLEER. The V gene end was trimmed by 4 bases and the J gene end by 4 bases; junction bases not matched to a gene: 6. The CDR3 has 15 residues. The CDR3 DNA follows: TGCGCCAGCAGCCTAAACGCGGGGGGATACAATGAGCAGTTCTTC. It is translated as CASSLNAGGYNEQFF.

This clone was seen a single time. The chain has TRBV6-5 and TRBJ1-1; no definite D call. Trimming cost V 6 bases and J 0 bases, with 11 bases left between them. This CDR3 is built from 14 residues. CDR1 is MNHEY, CDR2 SVGAGI, per germline. CDR3 in amino acids: CASRLQNLNTEAFF. Written as DNA, the CDR3 is TGTGCCAGCAGGTTACAGAACCTGAACACTGAAGCTTTCTTT.

This clone has a single count. The chain recombines TRBV7-8 with TRBJ2-5; 8 bases map to TRBD2. The CDR3 contains 17 residues. Germline assignment: CDR1 SGHVS and CDR2 FQNEAQ. Losses at the gene ends were 0 bases for V and 1 base for J; bases not matched to a gene: 7. In DNA, the CDR3 is TGTGCCAGCAGCTTAGCGGGGAGGAGCGGGGGCCAAGAGACCCAGTACTTC. Protein: CASSLAGRSGGQETQYF.

The chain has TRBV10-3 and TRBJ2-7; tentative D call: TRBD2 (5 bases). This CDR3 spans 17 amino acids. Germline CDR1 ENHRY, CDR2 SYGVKD. V lost 4 bases and J 5 bases, leaving 24 bases between the germline ends. The CDR3 coding sequence is TGTGCCATCAGTGCCCGACTATGGTGTTACGAATACCACGAGCAGTACGTC. As protein: CAISARLWCYEYHEQYV.

This sequence joins TRBV11-3 and TRBJ1-5; the D is unclear. The CDR3 has 13 residues. V lost 5 bases, J lost 6 bases, and 11 bases lay in between. Germline-derived CDR1 and CDR2 are SGHNT and YENEEA. The DNA of the CDR3 is TGTGCCAGCAGCCCCTCAGTTGGTCAGCCCCAGCATTTT. Its protein is CASSPSVGQPQHF.

The chain is built from TRBV6-5 and TRBJ1-2, with 10 bases lining up with TRBD1. The CDR3 is made up of 15 amino acids. The V and J ends lost 5 bases and 4 bases, in that order; junction bases with no gene match: 7. Germline-derived CDR1 and CDR2 are MNHEY and SVGAGI. The CDR3 DNA is TGTGCCAGCAGTACACCCGGGACAGGGGCCTATGGCTACACCTTC. Residues: CASSTPGTGAYGYTF.

The gene calls are TRBV28 and TRBJ2-5; 9 bases line up with TRBD2. Germline V gene sequence: CDR1 MDHEN, CDR2 SYDVKM. The CDR3 has 14 amino acids. The junction had 2 bases not matched to a gene; V was cut back by 5 bases and J by 1 base. The CDR3 DNA is TGTGCCAGCAGTACAGCGGGGGGCCAAGAGACCCAGTACTTC. Translation gives CASSTAGGQETQYF.

A single count supports this clone. The genes are TRBV7-9 and TRBJ1-3; a possible D gene is TRBD1 (6 bases). The germline CDR1 and CDR2 sequences are SEHNR and FQNEAQ (reference sequence). The CDR3 consists of 14 residues. Trimming left V 0 bases short and J 7 bases short, with 10 bases between. CDR3 DNA sequence: TGTGCCAGCAGCTTAGCGCTTAGGGGGAACACCATATATTTT. This sequence encodes CASSLALRGNTIYF.

This clone was observed a single time. The CDR3 region has the DNA TGTGCCAGCAGCTTAGAACGGGAAGATACGCAGTATTTT. Its protein product is CASSLEREDTQYF. V gene TRBV7-6 combines with J gene TRBJ2-3, with D maybe TRBD2 (5 bases). This CDR3 has 13 amino acids. V was clipped by 1 base and J by 5 bases, with 7 bases between them. CDR1 and CDR2 from the germline V gene are SGHVS and FNYEAQ.

The chain recombines TRBV9 with TRBJ1-2; no firm D call. The V gene's germline CDR1 is SGDLS and CDR2 YYNGEE. This CDR3 is built from 14 residues. Trimming removed 3 bases at V and 0 bases at J, with 9 bases between. The CDR3 sequence is CASSAEVSNYGYTF. In DNA, the CDR3 is TGTGCCAGCAGCGCAGAAGTTTCTAACTATGGCTACACCTTC.

The chain joins TRBV28 to TRBJ1-3; tentatively, D is TRBD1 (6 bases). CDR3 length equals 15 residues. CDR1 and CDR2 from the germline V gene are MDHEN and SYDVKM. V was shortened by 3 bases and J by 2 bases, with 11 bases between the two germline ends. The CDR3 DNA sequence: TGTGCCAGCAGTTTTAGGGGGGGGCCTGGAAACACCATATATTTT. Residues: CASSFRGGPGNTIYF.

This clone was detected only a few times. This rearrangement joins TRBV14 to TRBJ1-3; D remains unclear. V was pared by 2 bases and J by 4 bases, with 3 bases between. Looked up from germline, CDR1 is SGHDN and CDR2 is FVKESK. CDR3 length equals 12 residues. CDR3: CASSQQGNTIYF. The CDR3 DNA is TGTGCCAGCAGCCAACAGGGAAACACCATATATTTT.

The CDR3 coding sequence is TGTGCCAGCCAGCAGAGCGCAACTAATGAAAAACTGTTTTTT. It specifies CASQQSATNEKLFF. V and J are TRBV6-1 and TRBJ1-4; D remains unclear. Trimming removed 8 bases at V and 0 bases at J, with 10 bases between. Per germline, CDR1 MNHNS and CDR2 SASEGT. This CDR3 is built from 14 residues.

The chain is built from TRBV6-1 and TRBJ2-6; D uncertain. CDR3 length equals 14 residues. Germline values: CDR1 MNHNS, CDR2 SASEGT. V lost 4 bases and J 3 bases, leaving 7 bases between the germline ends. CDR3 in DNA: TGTGCCAGCAGTGTCGGCGGTGGGGCCAACGTCCTGACTTTC. It codes for CASSVGGGANVLTF.

The rearrangement uses TRBV30 and TRBJ1-2, with D perhaps matching TRBD1 (6 bases). This CDR3 has 13 amino acids. The ends were cut back, 0 bases at V and 6 bases at J, with 11 bases in the middle. Germline CDR1 reads GTSNPN; CDR2 reads SVGIG (reference sequence). The CDR3, as DNA: TGTGCCTGGAGTGTACTCACAGGGAATGGCTACACCTTC. Translation gives CAWSVLTGNGYTF. The full variable domain, with the rest looked up from reference TRBV30 and TRBJ1-2, is SQTIHQWPATLVQPVGSPLSLECTVEGTSNPNLYWYRQAAGRGLQLLFYSVGIGQISSEVPQNLSASRPQDRQFILSSKKLLLSDSGFYLCAWSVLTGNGYTFGSGTRLTVV.

The J gene is TRBJ1-1, the V gene TRBV30; D unclear. Germline V gene lookup returns CDR1 GTSNPN and CDR2 SVGIG (reference sequence). The V end lost 0 bases, the J end lost 1 base, and 6 bases lay between the germline ends. The CDR3 sequence is 13 residues long. The CDR3 DNA reads as TGTGCCTGGAGTGTCCGAGAGAACACTGAAGCTTTCTTT. This encodes CAWSVRENTEAFF.

This clone was seen a handful of times. The chain employs TRBV7-9 and TRBJ1-3; D remains unclear. CDR1 is SEHNR and CDR2 is FQNEAQ in the germline V gene (reference sequence). V lost 5 bases and J lost 3, with 8 bases in between. The CDR3 runs to 13 residues. The CDR3 coding sequence is TGTGCCAGCAGCCCAAGAGTTGGAAACACCATATATTTT. Amino acids: CASSPRVGNTIYF.

This clone was observed once. The chain recombines TRBV10-2 with TRBJ2-5, with D possibly being TRBD2 (5 bases). V was pared by 2 bases and J by 4 bases, with 8 bases between. The CDR3 contains 13 residues. Germline V lookup: CDR1 WSHSY, CDR2 SAAADI. In nucleotides, the CDR3 is TGCGCCAGCAGTGAGGCCGCGGGAGAGACCCAGTACTTC. It specifies CASSEAAGETQYF.

The chain joins TRBV27 to TRBJ2-2; 7 bases are shared with TRBD1. Looked up from germline, CDR1 is MNHEY and CDR2 is SMNVEV (reference sequence). The CDR3 has 16 residues. Losses at the gene ends were 5 bases for V and 0 bases for J; bases not matched to a gene: 6. CDR3 sequence: CASSPTGATNTGELFF. CDR3 in DNA: TGTGCCAGCAGTCCTACAGGGGCGACGAACACCGGGGAGCTGTTTTTT.

This sequence joins TRBV7-9 and TRBJ1-2; the D is unclear. Germline lookup yields CDR1 SEHNR and CDR2 FQNEAQ (reference sequence). The ends were cut back, 1 base at V and 7 bases at J, with 19 bases in the middle. The CDR3 runs to 16 residues. CDR3 protein: CASSLGAGGGPRGYTF. As DNA, the CDR3 is TGTGCCAGCAGCTTAGGGGCGGGCGGAGGCCCTCGTGGCTACACCTTC.

The V call is TRBV2, the J call TRBJ2-3; D is uncertain. Looked up from germline, CDR1 is SNHLY and CDR2 is FYNNEI. V dropped 4 bases and J dropped 5 bases, with 4 bases sitting between them. This CDR3 comprises 11 residues. In nucleotides, the CDR3 is TGTGCCAGCAGTGTCGGAGATACGCAGTATTTT. This encodes CASSVGDTQYF.

The chain is built from TRBV7-9 and TRBJ1-5, with TRBD1 as a possible D gene (6 bases). There are 16 residues in the CDR3. Germline V CDR1 and CDR2: SEHNR, FQNEAQ (reference sequence). The V end was cut by 4 bases, the J end by 3 bases, with 16 bases between. The CDR3 protein is CASSSPNRGTNQPQHF. In DNA, the CDR3 is TGTGCCAGCAGCTCACCAAATAGGGGGACCAATCAGCCCCAGCATTTT.

The gene calls are TRBV6-6 and TRBJ2-5, with 8 bases matching TRBD2. Looked up from germline, CDR1 is MNHNY and CDR2 is SVGAGI (reference sequence). This CDR3 is built from 15 residues. Trimming at V came to 2 bases and at J to 3 bases, leaving 5 bases not matched to a gene. This CDR3 reads CASSYTLAGKETQYF. The CDR3 nucleotides are TGTGCCAGCAGTTACACGTTAGCGGGGAAAGAGACCCAGTACTTC.

This rearrangement joins TRBV14 to TRBJ2-5, with 7 positions matching TRBD2. Germline CDR1 SGHDN, CDR2 FVKESK. Trimming at V came to 3 bases and at J to 1 base, leaving 5 bases not matched to a gene. The length of the CDR3 is 15 residues. In DNA form, the CDR3 reads TGTGCCAGCAGCCAGGTACTAGCGCGCCAAGAGACCCAGTACTTC. Protein sequence: CASSQVLARQETQYF.

The chain links TRBV7-8 to TRBJ2-1, with TRBD2 identical over 7 bases. The germline V gene has CDR1 SGHVS and CDR2 FQNEAQ. The CDR3 is 15 residues long. Trimming removed 5 bases from V and 5 bases from J; junction bases left unmatched: 9. In DNA, the CDR3 is TGTGCCAGCAGCCAGGGCGGGGGACCGAACAATGAGCAGTTCTTC. It yields the protein CASSQGGGPNNEQFF.

The V call is TRBV13, the J call TRBJ1-6; TRBD1 agrees at 10 bases. Germline CDR1 is PRHDT and CDR2 is FYEKMQ (reference sequence). The J segment lost 10 bases and the V segment lost 6 bases, leaving 6 bases of the junction unmatched. The CDR3 is 14 residues long. The CDR3 coding sequence is TGTGCCAGCAGTTTCGACAGGGGGCGGTCACCCCTCCACTTT. Encoded protein: CASSFDRGRSPLHF.

The rearrangement uses TRBV5-4 and TRBJ1-1; D is undetermined. CDR3 length equals 13 residues. The V and J ends lost 4 bases and 4 bases respectively, with 11 bases between them. Germline lookup yields CDR1 SGHNT and CDR2 YYREEE (reference sequence). The CDR3 nucleotides are TGTGCCAGCAGCGCCTACTCGGGCACTGAAGCTTTCTTT. This gives the protein CASSAYSGTEAFF.

The chain is built from TRBV10-3 and TRBJ2-7; 7 bases are a match to TRBD1. J lost 5 bases, V lost 3 bases, and 7 bases had no gene match. Germline loops: CDR1 ENHRY, CDR2 SYGVKD. This CDR3 is 14 amino acids long. CDR3 region: CAISEGQGVDEQYF. The DNA for the CDR3 is TGTGCCATCAGTGAAGGCCAGGGGGTGGACGAGCAGTACTTC.

This clone was counted a single time. This rearrangement joins TRBV11-2 to TRBJ2-1; 12 bases are shared with TRBD2. The CDR3 spans 15 residues. In germline, CDR1 is SGHAT, CDR2 FQNNGV. J lost 10 bases, V lost 1 base, and 5 bases had no gene match. The CDR3, as DNA: TGTGCCAGCAGCTTAGTTTCTAGCGGGGGGGGAGAGCAGTTCTTC. Translated: CASSLVSSGGGEQFF.

This clone appeared once. The rearrangement joins TRBV7-3 to TRBJ2-1; 11 bases align to TRBD2. Germline V gives CDR1 SGHTA, CDR2 FQGTGA. V dropped 5 bases and J dropped 2; count of bases not matched to a gene: 8. CDR3 size: 17 residues. This CDR3 is CASSPYSGGAAYNEQFF. CDR3 sequence (DNA): TGTGCCAGCAGCCCCTATAGCGGGGGGGCCGCCTACAATGAGCAGTTCTTC.